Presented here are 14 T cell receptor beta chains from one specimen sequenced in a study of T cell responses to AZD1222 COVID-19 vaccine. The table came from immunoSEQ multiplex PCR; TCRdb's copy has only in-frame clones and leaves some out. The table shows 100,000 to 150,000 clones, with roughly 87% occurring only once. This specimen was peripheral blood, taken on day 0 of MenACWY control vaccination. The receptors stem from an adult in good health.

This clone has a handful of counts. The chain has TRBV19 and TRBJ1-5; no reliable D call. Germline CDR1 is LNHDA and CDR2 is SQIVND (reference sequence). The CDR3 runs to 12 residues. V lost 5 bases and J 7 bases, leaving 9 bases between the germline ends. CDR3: CASSSLGQPQHF. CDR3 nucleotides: TGTGCCAGTAGTTCCCTTGGCCAGCCCCAGCATTTT.

The CDR3 region has the DNA TGTGCCAGCAGCACGCAGCGGGAGCAGACAGATACGCAGTATTTT. Residues: CASSTQREQTDTQYF. This rearrangement joins TRBV9 to TRBJ2-3; 8 bases map to TRBD2. Germline V gene data show CDR1 as SGDLS and CDR2 as YYNGEE. The CDR3 runs to 15 residues. J was trimmed by 3 bases and V by 4 bases; bases with no gene match: 7. Complete variable domain (other parts from reference TRBV9 and TRBJ2-3): DSGVTQTPKHLITATGQRVTLRCSPRSGDLSVYWYQQSLDQGLQFLIQYYNGEERAKGNILERFSAQQFPDLHSELNLSSLELGDSALYFCASSTQREQTDTQYFGPGTRLTVL.

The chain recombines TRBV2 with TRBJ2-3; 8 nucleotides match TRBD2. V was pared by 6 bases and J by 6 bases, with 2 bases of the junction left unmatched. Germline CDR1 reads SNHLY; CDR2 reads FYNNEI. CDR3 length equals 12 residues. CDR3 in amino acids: CASSPGGDTQYF. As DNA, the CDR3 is TGTGCCAGCAGCCCGGGGGGGGATACGCAGTATTTT. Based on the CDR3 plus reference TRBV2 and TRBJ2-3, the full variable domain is EPEVTQTPSHQVTQMGQEVILRCVPISNHLYFYWYRQILGQKVEFLVSFYNNEISEKSEIFDDQFSVERPDGSNFTLKIRSTKLEDSAMYFCASSPGGDTQYFGPGTRLTVL.

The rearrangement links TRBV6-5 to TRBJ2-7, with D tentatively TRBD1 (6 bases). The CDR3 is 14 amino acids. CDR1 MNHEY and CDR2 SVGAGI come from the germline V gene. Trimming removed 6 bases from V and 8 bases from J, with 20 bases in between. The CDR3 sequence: CASRLYWTVPQQYV. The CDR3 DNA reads TGTGCCAGCAGATTATACTGGACAGTCCCTCAGCAGTACGTC.

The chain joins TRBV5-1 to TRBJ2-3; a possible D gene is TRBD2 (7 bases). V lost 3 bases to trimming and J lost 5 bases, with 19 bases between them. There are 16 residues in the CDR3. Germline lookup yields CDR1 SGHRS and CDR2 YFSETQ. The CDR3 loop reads CASSSLIGGGRDTQYF. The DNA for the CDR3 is TGCGCCAGCAGCTCGTTGATAGGGGGAGGGCGAGATACGCAGTATTTT.

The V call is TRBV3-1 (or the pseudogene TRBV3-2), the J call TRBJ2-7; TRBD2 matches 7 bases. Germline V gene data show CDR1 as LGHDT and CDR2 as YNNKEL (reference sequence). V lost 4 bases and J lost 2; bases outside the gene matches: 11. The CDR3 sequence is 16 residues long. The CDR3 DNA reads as TGTGCCAGCAGCCGCCGGTACGGGAGGCCCCCCTACGAGCAGTACTTC. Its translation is CASSRRYGRPPYEQYF.

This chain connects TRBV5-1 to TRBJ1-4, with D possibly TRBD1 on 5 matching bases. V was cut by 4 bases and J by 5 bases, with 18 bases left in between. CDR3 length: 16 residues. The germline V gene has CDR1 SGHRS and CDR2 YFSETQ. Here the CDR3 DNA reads TGCGCCAGCAGCCACGTATTGACGGGGCCCAATGAAAAACTGTTTTTT. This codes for CASSHVLTGPNEKLFF.

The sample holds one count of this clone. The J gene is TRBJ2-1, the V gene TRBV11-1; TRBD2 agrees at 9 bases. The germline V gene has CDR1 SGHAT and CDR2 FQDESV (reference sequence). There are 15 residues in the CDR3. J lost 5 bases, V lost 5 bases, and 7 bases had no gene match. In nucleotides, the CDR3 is TGTGCCAGCAGCCGGCTAGCGGGGTTAAACAATGAGCAGTTCTTC. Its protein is CASSRLAGLNNEQFF.

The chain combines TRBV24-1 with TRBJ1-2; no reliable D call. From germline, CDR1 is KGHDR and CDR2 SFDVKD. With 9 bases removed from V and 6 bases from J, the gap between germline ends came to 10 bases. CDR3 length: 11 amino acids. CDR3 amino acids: CATLNRHGYTF. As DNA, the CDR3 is TGTGCCACCCTTAATCGTCATGGCTACACCTTC.

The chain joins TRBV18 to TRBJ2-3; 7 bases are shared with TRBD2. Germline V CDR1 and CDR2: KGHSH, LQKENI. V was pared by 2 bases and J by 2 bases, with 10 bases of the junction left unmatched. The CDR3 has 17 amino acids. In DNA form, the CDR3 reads TGTGCCAGCTCACCATTGTCGCTAGCGGCCCTCACAGATACGCAGTATTTT. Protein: CASSPLSLAALTDTQYF.

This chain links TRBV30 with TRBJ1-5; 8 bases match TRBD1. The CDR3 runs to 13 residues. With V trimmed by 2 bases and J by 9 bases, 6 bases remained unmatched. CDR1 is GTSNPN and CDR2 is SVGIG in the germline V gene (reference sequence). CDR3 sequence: CAWSNRTGRPQHF. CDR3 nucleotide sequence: TGTGCCTGGAGTAATAGGACAGGGCGGCCCCAGCATTTT. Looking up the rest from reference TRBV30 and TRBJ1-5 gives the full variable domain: SQTIHQWPATLVQPVGSPLSLECTVEGTSNPNLYWYRQAAGRGLQLLFYSVGIGQISSEVPQNLSASRPQDRQFILSSKKLLLSDSGFYLCAWSNRTGRPQHFGDGTRLSIL.

The CDR3 is CASNPRDRGASGANVLTF. The DNA for the CDR3 is TGTGCCAGCAACCCACGGGACAGGGGAGCCTCTGGGGCCAACGTCCTGACTTTC. J is TRBJ2-6 and V is TRBV3-1 (or the pseudogene TRBV3-2); 10 bases agree with TRBD1. The V gene's germline CDR1 is LGHDT and CDR2 YNNKEL (reference sequence). This CDR3 is 18 amino acids long. The ends lost 7 bases at V and 0 bases at J; junction bases unmatched: 9.

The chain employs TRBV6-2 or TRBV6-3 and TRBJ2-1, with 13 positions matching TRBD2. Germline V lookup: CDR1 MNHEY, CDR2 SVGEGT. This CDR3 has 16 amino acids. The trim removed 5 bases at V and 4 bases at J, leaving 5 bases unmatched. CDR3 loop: CASSPRLAGGYNEQFF. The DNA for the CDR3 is TGTGCCAGCAGTCCACGACTAGCGGGGGGTTACAATGAGCAGTTCTTC.

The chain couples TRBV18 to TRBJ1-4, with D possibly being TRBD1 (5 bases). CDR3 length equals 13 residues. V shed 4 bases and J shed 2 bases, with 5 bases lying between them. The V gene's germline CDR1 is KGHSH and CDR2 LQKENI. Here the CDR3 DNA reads TGTGCCAGCTCACAGGGGACTAATGAAAAACTGTTTTTT. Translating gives CASSQGTNEKLFF.